These T cell receptor beta chains were read from a single sample in a study of T cell changes during pregnancy in multiple sclerosis. Using immunoSEQ multiplex PCR, the repertoire was profiled, and TCRdb retains in-frame clones only, with some absent. Of around 70,000 clones in the sample, 80% to 95% are singletons; the top ten hold 3.7%. The sample in question was peripheral blood, obtained after pregnancy. These receptors originate from a female donor in good health, enrolled as a control in a pregnancy study. The CDR3 runs from the conserved cysteine through the conserved F or W. D genes are given only for firm matches. Size is omitted from some rows. Given values are once, few, many or a class for expanded clones.

cdr3_aa | cdr3_nt | clone_size | j_call | v_call | d_call
CASSHPGQSSYEQYF | TGTGCCAGCTCACACCCGGGACAAAGCTCCTACGAGCAGTACTTC | - | TRBJ2-7 | TRBV18 | -
CASSLRTGFTDTQYF | TGTGCCAGCAGCTTACGTACAGGGTTCACAGATACGCAGTATTTT | - | TRBJ2-3 | TRBV7-9 | -
CASSGRDWPNEQFF | TGCGCCAGCAGTGGTCGGGACTGGCCCAATGAGCAGTTCTTC | - | TRBJ2-1 | TRBV10-1 | -
CASSPGEQSNSPLHF | TGTGCCAGCTCACCGGGCGAACAAAGCAATTCACCCCTCCACTTT | - | TRBJ1-6 | TRBV18 | -
CASSRDRSSYNSPLHF | TGTGCCAGCAGCCGGGACAGGAGCTCCTATAATTCACCCCTCCACTTT | once | TRBJ1-6 | TRBV13 | TRBD1
CASSIWGVEAEAFF | TGTGCCAGTAGTATATGGGGGGTAGAGGCTGAAGCTTTCTTT | - | TRBJ1-1 | TRBV19 | -
CASSYGRDVETQYF | TGTGCCAGCAGTTACGGGCGGGATGTGGAGACCCAGTACTTC | - | TRBJ2-5 | TRBV6-5 | -
CASKAGTGSFTEAFF | TGCGCCAGCAAAGCCGGGACAGGGTCTTTTACTGAAGCTTTCTTT | few | TRBJ1-1 | TRBV5-1 | TRBD1
CASSYPPGIYEKLFF | TGTGCCAGCAGTTACCCCCCAGGGATTTATGAAAAACTGTTTTTT | - | TRBJ1-4 | TRBV25-1 | -
CASSLPQGAGTDTQYF | TGTGCCAGCAGCTTACCACAGGGGGCCGGCACAGATACGCAGTATTTT | - | TRBJ2-3 | TRBV7-9 | TRBD1
CASSLPRRGREKLFF | TGTGCCAGCAGCTTACCGAGGAGGGGCAGAGAAAAACTGTTTTTT | - | TRBJ1-4 | TRBV7-2 | -
CASSPSGGYEQYF | TGCGCCAGCAGCCCTAGCGGGGGCTACGAGCAGTACTTC | once | TRBJ2-7 | TRBV4-1 | TRBD2
CASSRGDRVNYEQYF | TGCGCCAGCAGCAGGGGGGACAGGGTAAATTACGAGCAGTACTTC | few | TRBJ2-7 | TRBV5-1 | TRBD1
CASSSYRDSAYGYTF | TGTGCCAGCAGTTCTTACCGGGACAGCGCCTATGGCTACACCTTC | - | TRBJ1-2 | TRBV7-2 | TRBD1
CASSPRTGGNTGELFF | TGTGCCAGCTCACCAAGGACAGGGGGCAACACCGGGGAGCTGTTTTTT | - | TRBJ2-2 | TRBV18 | TRBD1
CASSLRGGRDEQFF | TGTGCCAGCAGCTTGAGGGGGGGCCGGGATGAGCAGTTCTTC | - | TRBJ2-1 | TRBV5-8 | -
CASQNPTSGNEQFF | TGTGCCAGCCAGAATCCTACTAGCGGCAATGAGCAGTTCTTC | - | TRBJ2-1 | TRBV28 | TRBD2
CATLYGQSYNEQFF | TGTGCCACCCTCTACGGACAATCCTACAATGAGCAGTTCTTC | once | TRBJ2-1 | TRBV10-3 | -
CASSQVQLAPQHF | TGCGCCAGCAGCCAAGTTCAGTTGGCGCCCCAGCATTTT | - | TRBJ1-5 | TRBV4-1 | -
CASSQDRGSYEQYF | TGCGCCAGCAGCCAAGATAGGGGCTCCTACGAGCAGTACTTC | - | TRBJ2-7 | TRBV4-1 | -
CASSILRDRYNEQFF | TGTGCCAGCAGTATCCTCCGGGACAGATACAATGAGCAGTTCTTC | - | TRBJ2-1 | TRBV6-1 | TRBD1
CASTGTGFTEAFF | TGTGCCAGCACCGGGACAGGGTTCACTGAAGCTTTCTTT | - | TRBJ1-1 | TRBV10-3 | TRBD1
CASSPTGPFSTDTQYF | TGTGCCAGCTCACCTACAGGGCCATTTAGCACAGATACGCAGTATTTT | - | TRBJ2-3 | TRBV18 | -
CASSLRAGGKTEAFF | TGTGCCAGCAGTTTAAGGGCAGGGGGCAAGACTGAAGCTTTCTTT | - | TRBJ1-1 | TRBV28 | TRBD1
CASSLVGGNSPLHF | TGTGCCAGCAGCTTAGTAGGGGGTAATTCACCCCTCCACTTT | - | TRBJ1-6 | TRBV11-1 | -
CASSDQVRQETQYF | TGTGCCAGCAGTGACCAAGTGCGCCAAGAGACCCAGTACTTC | - | TRBJ2-5 | TRBV6-1 | -
CASRGTGVYYEQYF | TGTGCCAGCAGAGGGACAGGGGTTTACTACGAGCAGTACTTC | - | TRBJ2-7 | TRBV5-8 | TRBD1
CASSFASAGTYEQYF | TGTGCCAGCAGCTTCGCGTCGGCGGGCACCTACGAGCAGTACTTC | - | TRBJ2-7 | TRBV7-9 | -
CASSFSAGANVLTF | TGCGCCAGCAGCTTTTCGGCTGGGGCCAACGTCCTGACTTTC | once | TRBJ2-6 | TRBV5-1 | -
CASSWSGMNTEAFF | TGTGCCAGCAGTTGGTCGGGTATGAACACTGAAGCTTTCTTT | - | TRBJ1-1 | TRBV6-5 | -
CASSHSPGPTEAFF | TGTGCCAGCAGCCACTCTCCAGGGCCCACTGAAGCTTTCTTT | - | TRBJ1-1 | TRBV5-6 | -
CASSSIPPRAGEGNSPLHF | TGTGCCAGCAGCTCTATTCCCCCCAGGGCAGGGGAGGGTAATTCACCCCTCCACTTT | - | TRBJ1-6 | TRBV5-4 | -
CSVELDRGREKLFF | TGCAGCGTTGAATTAGACAGGGGGCGCGAAAAACTGTTTTTT | - | TRBJ1-4 | TRBV29-1 | TRBD1
CASSWTGGQETQYF | TGTGCCAGCAGCTGGACAGGGGGCCAAGAGACCCAGTACTTC | once | TRBJ2-5 | TRBV27 | TRBD1
CASSWGTGGTYEQYF | TGTGCCAGCAGTTGGGGGACAGGGGGAACCTACGAGCAGTACTTC | - | TRBJ2-7 | TRBV27 | TRBD1
CASTQGANTEAFF | TGTGCCAGCACTCAGGGGGCCAACACTGAAGCTTTCTTT | - | TRBJ1-1 | TRBV2 | TRBD1
CASSTDMGGEQYF | TGTGCCAGCAGCACTGATATGGGGGGCGAGCAGTACTTC | once | TRBJ2-7 | TRBV21-1 | -
CASSQRTGTDTQYF | TGTGCCAGCAGCCAAAGGACAGGCACAGATACGCAGTATTTT | - | TRBJ2-3 | TRBV7-2 | -
CASSLFQRGANVLTF | TGTGCCAGCAGCCTATTCCAACGAGGGGCCAACGTCCTGACTTTC | - | TRBJ2-6 | TRBV5-6 | -
CASSESKVLANTGELFF | TGTGCCAGCAGTGAATCAAAGGTTCTAGCGAACACCGGGGAGCTGTTTTTT | - | TRBJ2-2 | TRBV25-1 | -
CASSLDPRRGRFQPQHF | TGTGCCAGCAGTTTAGACCCCCGCAGGGGGCGCTTTCAGCCCCAGCATTTT | - | TRBJ1-5 | TRBV27 | TRBD1
CASSPRGRGNTEAFF | TGTGCCAGCAGCCCACGAGGGAGAGGGAACACTGAAGCTTTCTTT | - | TRBJ1-1 | TRBV6-5 | -
CASSSRLAGGVGELFF | TGTGCCAGCAGTTCTAGACTAGCGGGAGGGGTCGGGGAGCTGTTTTTT | - | TRBJ2-2 | TRBV27 | TRBD2
CASSPGQAGEQYF | TGTGCCAGCAGCCCCGGGCAGGCGGGCGAGCAGTACTTC | - | TRBJ2-7 | TRBV4-2 | -
CASSLAEAGDKNIQYF | TGTGCCAGCAGCTTAGCGGAGGCAGGTGATAAAAACATTCAGTACTTC | - | TRBJ2-4 | TRBV7-9 | -
CASSWQGSNYGYTF | TGTGCCAGCAGTTGGCAGGGGTCTAACTATGGCTACACCTTC | - | TRBJ1-2 | TRBV28 | -
CASSYGREGNEKLFF | TGTGCCAGCAGTTACGGGAGGGAGGGAAATGAAAAACTGTTTTTT | - | TRBJ1-4 | TRBV6-5 | -
CASSLLAGEGNEQFF | TGTGCCAGCAGCCTGCTAGCGGGAGAGGGGAATGAGCAGTTCTTC | - | TRBJ2-1 | TRBV6-4 | TRBD2
CASSPLNLARGRTDTQYF | TGCGCCAGCAGCCCACTGAACCTGGCGAGAGGGAGAACAGATACGCAGTATTTT | - | TRBJ2-3 | TRBV4-1 | -
CASSPDRVKSTEAFF | TGTGCCAGCAGTCCGGACAGGGTAAAGAGCACTGAAGCTTTCTTT | - | TRBJ1-1 | TRBV27 | TRBD1
CASSLYGYEQYF | TGTGCCAGCAGCTTGTACGGGTACGAGCAGTACTTC | once | TRBJ2-7 | TRBV7-9 | -
CASSTLSGAEDTQYF | TGTGCCAGCAGCACACTTAGCGGTGCGGAAGATACGCAGTATTTT | - | TRBJ2-3 | TRBV7-9 | -
CASSSGTGGEVWGYTF | TGTGCCAGCAGTTCCGGGACAGGGGGCGAAGTATGGGGCTACACCTTC | - | TRBJ1-2 | TRBV7-8 | TRBD1
CASSLLDRHNQPQHF | TGTGCCAGCAGTTTGTTGGACAGACATAATCAGCCCCAGCATTTT | - | TRBJ1-5 | TRBV28 | -
CARGTPNTGELFF | TGTGCCAGGGGGACTCCGAACACCGGGGAGCTGTTTTTT | - | TRBJ2-2 | TRBV7-2 | -
CASRGQGRGYGYTF | TGTGCCAGCAGGGGACAGGGGCGCGGCTATGGCTACACCTTC | - | TRBJ1-2 | TRBV6-6 | TRBD1
CASSPGHQETQYF | TGTGCCAGCAGCCCGGGACATCAAGAGACCCAGTACTTC | - | TRBJ2-5 | TRBV11-2 | -
CASSPRVNTEAFF | TGTGCCAGCAGTCCCAGGGTGAACACTGAAGCTTTCTTT | once | TRBJ1-1 | TRBV28 | -
CASSLEARLNTEAFF | TGTGCCAGCAGCTTAGAAGCCAGGCTTAACACTGAAGCTTTCTTT | - | TRBJ1-1 | TRBV7-2 | -